The clone carrying this T cell receptor (beta chain) was detected only a few times. The antigen remains unidentified. 5'RACE with constant-segment primers built TCRalpha and TCRbeta cDNA libraries with UMIs. TCRdb analysed the 5' RACE reads with MiXCR anew, one entry per CDR3 protein. This repertoire shows about 190,000 distinct CDR3 sequences, around 18% found once; its top ten account for roughly 2.6%. These data come from a study of T-cell memory formation after mild COVID-19. Study findings and constraints: Balance between CD4 and CD8 was seen in clones contracting day 15 to 85, and a CD4+ lean was seen in later expanders.

CDR3 length: 16 residues. Trimming took 6 bases from V and 0 from J, leaving 15 bases between them. Germline lookup yields CDR1 SGDLS and CDR2 YYNGEE. The clonotype originates from an adult woman who had mild COVID-19 (a few samples of this study predate the infection). Cell type and time point are not known. The sequencing sample was made of PBMCs or a T cell subset sorted from them (not recorded which). This chain joins TRBV9 and TRBJ2-2, with D possibly TRBD1 on 6 matching bases. Here the CDR3 reads CASTRGGGTNTGELFF. As DNA, the CDR3 is TGTGCCAGCACCAGGGGTGGGGGCACGAACACCGGGGAGCTGTTTTTT.